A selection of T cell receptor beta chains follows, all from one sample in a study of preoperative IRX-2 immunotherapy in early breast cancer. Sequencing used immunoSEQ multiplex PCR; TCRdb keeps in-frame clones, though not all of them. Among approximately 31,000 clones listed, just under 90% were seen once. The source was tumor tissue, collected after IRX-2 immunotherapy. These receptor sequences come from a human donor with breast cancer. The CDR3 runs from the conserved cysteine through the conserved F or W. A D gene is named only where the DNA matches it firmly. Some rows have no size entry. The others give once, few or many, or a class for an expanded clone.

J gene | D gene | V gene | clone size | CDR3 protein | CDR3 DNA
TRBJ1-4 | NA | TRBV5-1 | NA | CASSLNSGSEKLFF | TGCGCCAGCAGCTTGAACAGTGGAAGTGAAAAACTGTTTTTT
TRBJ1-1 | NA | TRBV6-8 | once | CASSRVMWGTEAFF | TGTGCCAGCAGTAGGGTCATGTGGGGCACTGAAGCTTTCTTT
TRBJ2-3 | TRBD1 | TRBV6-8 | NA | CASRPQGATDTQYF | TGTGCCAGCAGGCCACAGGGGGCCACAGATACGCAGTATTTT
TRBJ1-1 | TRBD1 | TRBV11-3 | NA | CASSLGAGGARAEAFF | TGTGCCAGCAGCTTAGGGGCAGGGGGCGCGAGGGCTGAAGCTTTCTTT
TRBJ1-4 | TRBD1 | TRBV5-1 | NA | CASRGQGALDEKLFF | TGCGCCAGCAGGGGACAGGGGGCGCTTGATGAAAAACTGTTTTTT
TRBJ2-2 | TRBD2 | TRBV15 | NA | CATSLLAGNTGELFF | TGTGCCACCAGCCTATTAGCGGGGAACACCGGGGAGCTGTTTTTT
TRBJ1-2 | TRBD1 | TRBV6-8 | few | CAISGGQGAYGYTF | TGTGCCATCAGTGGCGGACAGGGGGCTTATGGCTACACCTTC
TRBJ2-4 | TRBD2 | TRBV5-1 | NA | CASSPGTSGGMENIQYF | TGCGCCAGCAGCCCCGGGACTAGCGGGGGCATGGAAAACATTCAGTACTTC
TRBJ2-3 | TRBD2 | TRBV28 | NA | CASSLLAVVYTQYF | TGTGCCAGCAGTTTACTAGCGGTTGTGTATACGCAGTATTTT
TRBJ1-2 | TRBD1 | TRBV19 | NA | CASSRAGQPIHGYTF | TGTGCCAGTAGTAGGGCGGGACAGCCCATCCATGGCTACACCTTC
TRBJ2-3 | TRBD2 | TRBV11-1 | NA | CASSLTLAGGPRNTQYF | TGTGCCAGCAGCTTAACTCTAGCGGGAGGCCCCAGAAATACGCAGTATTTT
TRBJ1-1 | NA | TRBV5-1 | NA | CASSLVGGGTEAFF | TGCGCCAGCAGCTTGGTGGGGGGCGGCACTGAAGCTTTCTTT
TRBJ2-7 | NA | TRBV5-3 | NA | CARSLGGLVMEQYF | TGTGCCAGAAGCTTGGGCGGGCTCGTAATGGAGCAGTACTTC
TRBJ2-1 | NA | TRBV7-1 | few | CASSSQTASYNEQFF | TGTGCCAGCAGCTCACAGACAGCGTCCTACAATGAGCAGTTCTTC
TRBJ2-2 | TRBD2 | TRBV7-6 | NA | CASSQAGGAGELFF | TGTGCCAGCAGCCAAGCGGGGGGGGCCGGGGAGCTGTTTTTT
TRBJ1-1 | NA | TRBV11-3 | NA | CASSPEGNRELSEAFF | TGTGCCAGCAGCCCCGAGGGAAACAGGGAGTTATCTGAAGCTTTCTTT
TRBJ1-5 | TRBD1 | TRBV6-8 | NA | CASSSTGGSNQPQHF | TGTGCCAGCAGTTCTACAGGGGGCAGCAATCAGCCCCAGCATTTT
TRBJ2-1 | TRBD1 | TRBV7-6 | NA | CASSSPGQGINEQFF | TGTGCCAGCAGCTCCCCGGGACAGGGGATCAATGAGCAGTTCTTC
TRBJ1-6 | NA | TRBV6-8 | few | CASSYSTVYNSPLHF | TGTGCCAGCAGTTACTCGACAGTTTATAATTCACCCCTCCACTTT
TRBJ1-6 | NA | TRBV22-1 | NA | CASSPLGRHLHF | TGTGCCAGCAGCCCCCTTGGGAGGCACCTCCACTTT
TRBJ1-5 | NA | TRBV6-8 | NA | CASSPSRGNQPQHF | TGTGCCAGCAGCCCATCCCGGGGCAATCAGCCCCAGCATTTT
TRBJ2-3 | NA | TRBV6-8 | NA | CASRTESTDTQYF | TGTGCCAGCAGGACCGAGAGCACAGATACGCAGTATTTT
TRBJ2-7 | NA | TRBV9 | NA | CASSADTGRAYEQYF | TGTGCCAGCAGCGCCGATACAGGGAGGGCCTACGAGCAGTACTTC
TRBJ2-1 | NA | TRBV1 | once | CASSQGGSSYNEQFF | TGCGCCAGCAGCCAAGGGGGGAGCTCCTACAATGAGCAGTTCTTC
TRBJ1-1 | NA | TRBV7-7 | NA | CASSLSSGTLNTEAFF | TGTGCCAGCAGCTTATCTAGTGGGACACTGAACACTGAAGCTTTCTTT
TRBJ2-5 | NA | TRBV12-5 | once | CASGLAPLRGLRETQYF | TGTGCTAGTGGTTTGGCCCCCCTGCGGGGCCTGCGGGAGACCCAGTACTTC
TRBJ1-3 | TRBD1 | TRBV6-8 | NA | CASSYYFPGQSSGNTIYF | TGTGCCAGCAGTTACTACTTTCCGGGACAGAGCTCTGGAAACACCATATATTTT
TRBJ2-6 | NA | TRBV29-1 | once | CSVVMGTGANVLTF | TGCAGCGTTGTCATGGGGACTGGGGCCAACGTCCTGACTTTC
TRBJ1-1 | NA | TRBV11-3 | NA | CASSLGLGYTEAFF | TGTGCCAGCAGCTTGGGTCTTGGATACACTGAAGCTTTCTTT
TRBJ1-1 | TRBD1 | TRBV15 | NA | CATSREGQQNTEAFF | TGTGCCACCAGCAGAGAGGGACAGCAGAACACTGAAGCTTTCTTT
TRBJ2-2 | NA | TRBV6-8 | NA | CASSYGRNTGELFF | TGTGCCAGCAGTTACGGCAGGAACACCGGGGAGCTGTTTTTT
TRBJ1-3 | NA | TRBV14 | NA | CASSQVQDSPGNTIYF | TGTGCCAGCAGCCAAGTTCAGGACAGTCCTGGAAACACCATATATTTT
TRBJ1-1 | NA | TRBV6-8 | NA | CASSYASVGTEAFF | TGTGCCAGCAGTTACGCTTCGGTAGGCACTGAAGCTTTCTTT
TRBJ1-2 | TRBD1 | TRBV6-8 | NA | CASSYQGALSGYTF | TGTGCCAGCAGTTACCAGGGGGCCCTTAGCGGCTACACCTTC
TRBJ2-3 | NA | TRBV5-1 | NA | CASSEGHLGFHTQYF | TGCGCCAGCAGCGAGGGACACCTTGGTTTTCATACGCAGTATTTT
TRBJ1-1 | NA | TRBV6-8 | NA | CASSQGQIMNTEAFF | TGTGCCAGCAGTCAAGGACAGATTATGAACACTGAAGCTTTCTTT
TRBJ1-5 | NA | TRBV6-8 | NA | CASSDPGMQPQHF | TGTGCCAGCAGTGACCCGGGCATGCAGCCCCAGCATTTT
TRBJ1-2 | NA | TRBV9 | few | CASSPWQETNYGYTF | TGTGCCAGCTCTCCCTGGCAGGAGACAAACTATGGCTACACCTTC
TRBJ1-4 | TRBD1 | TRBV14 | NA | CASSQDIQGGKLFF | TGTGCCAGCAGCCAAGACATACAGGGGGGAAAACTGTTTTTT
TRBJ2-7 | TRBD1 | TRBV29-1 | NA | CSVVRNRDREGWNEQYF | TGCAGCGTCGTGCGAAACCGGGACAGGGAGGGATGGAACGAGCAGTACTTC
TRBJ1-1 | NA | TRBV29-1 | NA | CSVEAVSIGTEAFF | TGCAGCGTTGAAGCGGTTTCAATCGGGACTGAAGCTTTCTTT
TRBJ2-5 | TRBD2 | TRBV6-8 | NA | CASSYGISGAPGETQYF | TGTGCCAGCAGTTACGGTATTAGCGGGGCCCCCGGGGAGACCCAGTACTTC
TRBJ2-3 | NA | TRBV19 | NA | CASSRGSRTDTQYF | TGTGCCAGTAGTAGGGGCAGTCGCACAGATACGCAGTATTTT
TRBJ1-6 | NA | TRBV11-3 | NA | CASSLRQVSSSYNSPLHF | TGTGCCAGCAGCTTGCGGCAAGTGTCGAGCTCCTATAATTCACCCCTCCACTTT
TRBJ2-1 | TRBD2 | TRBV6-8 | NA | CASRSGTSGVVNEQFF | TGTGCCAGCAGATCCGGGACTAGCGGGGTTGTCAATGAGCAGTTCTTC
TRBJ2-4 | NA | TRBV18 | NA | CASSRSTGSKNIQYF | TGTGCCAGCTCAAGATCGACAGGATCCAAAAACATTCAGTACTTC
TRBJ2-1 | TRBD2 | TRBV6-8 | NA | CATRASGGNEQFF | TGTGCCACGAGGGCTAGCGGGGGGAATGAGCAGTTCTTC
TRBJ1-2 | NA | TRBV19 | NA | CASSIWHSDKGYTF | TGTGCCAGTAGTATATGGCACTCGGACAAAGGCTACACCTTC
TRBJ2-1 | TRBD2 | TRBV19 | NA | CASSYSGTLNEQFF | TGTGCCAGTAGTTATAGCGGGACCCTCAATGAGCAGTTCTTC
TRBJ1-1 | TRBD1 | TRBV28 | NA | CASSPRTGAEAFF | TGTGCCAGCAGTCCGAGGACAGGGGCTGAAGCTTTCTTT
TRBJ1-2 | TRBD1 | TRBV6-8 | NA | CASSYSTGRSYGYTF | TGTGCCAGCAGTTACTCGACAGGGAGGAGCTATGGCTACACCTTC